Shown below are 25 T cell receptor beta chains from a single sample sequenced in a study of identifying expanded T cells in peripheral blood. TCRdb's table, derived via immunoSEQ multiplex PCR, lists solely in-frame clones and lacks some. The sample records about 100,000 clones, around nine tenths being singletons. The material sequenced was blood. Every receptor here comes from a person aged 18 to 70 in good health.

This clone has more than one count but fewer than ten. This sequence joins TRBV11-2 and TRBJ1-6; D is ambiguous. This CDR3 region has 15 residues. The V gene's germline CDR1 is SGHAT and CDR2 FQNNGV. V lost 1 base to trimming and J lost 6 bases, with 10 bases between them. The CDR3 here is CASSLGGLTNSPLHF. The CDR3 DNA reads as TGTGCCAGCAGCTTAGGTGGGCTTACTAATTCACCCCTCCACTTT.

The chain is built from TRBV6-5 and TRBJ1-1, with unresolved D. This CDR3 is 15 amino acids long. CDR1 and CDR2 from the germline V gene are MNHEY and SVGAGI. The ends were cut back, 4 bases at V and 2 bases at J, with 14 bases in the middle. The CDR3: CASSWGGRGNTEAFF. The CDR3 DNA reads as TGTGCCAGCAGTTGGGGAGGGCGCGGAAACACTGAAGCTTTCTTT.

J is TRBJ1-2 and V is TRBV19; D is possibly TRBD1 (6 bases). V shed 6 bases and J shed 7 bases, with 18 bases lying between them. The CDR3 is made up of 14 amino acids. Germline V gene lookup returns CDR1 LNHDA and CDR2 SQIVND (reference sequence). Here the CDR3 DNA reads TGTGCCAGTAGAATGGGGGGGCTGGGTAGTGGCTACACCTTC. Translation gives CASRMGGLGSGYTF.

The chain is built from TRBV7-9 and TRBJ1-1; D is unclear. The germline V gene encodes CDR1 SEHNR and CDR2 FQNEAQ (reference sequence). With 5 bases removed from V and 4 bases from J, the gap between germline ends came to 11 bases. The CDR3 is 13 residues long. CDR3 loop: CASSPLGPTEAFF. DNA for the CDR3: TGTGCCAGCAGCCCACTTGGTCCCACTGAAGCTTTCTTT.

CDR3: CASSQVETVNQPQHF. CDR3 bases: TGTGCCAGCAGCCAAGTCGAGACAGTCAATCAGCCCCAGCATTTT. V and J are TRBV4-2 and TRBJ1-5; tentatively, D is TRBD1 (5 bases). The CDR3 totals 15 residues. Per the germline V gene, CDR1 is LGHNA and CDR2 is YNFKEQ. Trimming cost V 1 base and J 3 bases, with 10 bases left between them.

The chain employs TRBV10-3 and TRBJ1-1; D is unclear. From germline, CDR1 is ENHRY and CDR2 SYGVKD. This CDR3 has 13 amino acids. V gave up 7 bases and J gave up 0 bases, with 9 bases separating them. The CDR3: CAIKGSLNTEAFF. As DNA, the CDR3 is TGTGCCATCAAAGGCAGCTTGAACACTGAAGCTTTCTTT.

As regards this clone: The final CDR3 position lacks the conserved phenylalanine or tryptophan, pointing to a likely read error. The chain recombines TRBV11-3 with TRBJ1-1, with no clear D. Germline CDR1 and CDR2: SGHNT and YENEEA. This CDR3 is 11 amino acids long. V gave up 6 bases and J gave up 10 bases, with 12 bases separating them. In DNA form, the CDR3 reads TGTGCCAGCAGTAAGACATTAGGAGCTTTCCTT. This translates into CASSKTLGAFL.

V usage is TRBV7-2 and J usage is TRBJ2-5; tentative D call: TRBD1 (5 bases). Germline CDR1 reads SGHTA; CDR2 reads FQGNSA. The CDR3 has 15 residues. Trimming took 4 bases from V and 1 from J, leaving 13 bases between them. The chain's CDR3 is CASSSPDTLQETQYF. Written as DNA, the CDR3 is TGTGCCAGCAGCTCCCCGGACACCCTCCAAGAGACCCAGTACTTC.

The chain joins TRBV5-1 to TRBJ2-2, with 9 bases identical to TRBD2. Per germline, CDR1 SGHRS and CDR2 YFSETQ. V trimming: 0 bases; J trimming: 4 bases; junction bases outside the gene matches: 10. The CDR3 loop spans 18 amino acids. The CDR3 DNA reads as TGCGCCAGCAGCTTGGTCGTGGCTAGCGGGACTCTCACCGGGGAGCTGTTTTTT. Protein: CASSLVVASGTLTGELFF.

This chain joins TRBV7-9 and TRBJ2-7, with 8 bases lining up with TRBD1. Trimming took 1 base from V and 2 from J; bases not matched to a gene: 4. CDR1 and CDR2 from the germline V gene are SEHNR and FQNEAQ (reference sequence). The CDR3 runs to 15 residues. The CDR3 DNA reads TGTGCCAGCAGCTTAGGGCAGGGGGCCACCTACGAGCAGTACTTC. It is translated as CASSLGQGATYEQYF.

V is TRBV19 and J is TRBJ1-3; possibly TRBD1 for D (5 bases). The V end was cut by 4 bases, the J end by 8 bases, with 12 bases between. The CDR3 has 13 residues. CDR1 is LNHDA and CDR2 is SQIVND in the germline V gene (reference sequence). The CDR3 spells CASSNQGWDTIYF. For the CDR3, the DNA is TGTGCCAGTAGTAACCAGGGATGGGACACCATATATTTT. Full variable domain (remainder filled in from reference TRBV19 and TRBJ1-3): DGGITQSPKYLFRKEGQNVTLSCEQNLNHDAMYWYRQDPGQGLRLIYYSQIVNDFQKGDIAEGYSVSREKKESFPLTVTSAQKNPTAFYLCASSNQGWDTIYFGEGSWLTVV.

The chain couples TRBV2 to TRBJ1-2, with 9 nucleotides matching TRBD1. This CDR3 has 14 residues. The germline CDR1 and CDR2 sequences are SNHLY and FYNNEI. V lost 11 bases, J lost 4 bases, and 11 bases stayed unmatched. The DNA for the CDR3 is TGTGCCGACAAGGACAGGGGCACGGGCTATGGCTACACCTTC. This sequence encodes CADKDRGTGYGYTF.

The chain uses TRBV5-1 and TRBJ2-1; D not resolved. Germline loops: CDR1 SGHRS, CDR2 YFSETQ. The CDR3 consists of 13 residues. Trimming took off 0 bases at V and 7 bases at J, with 8 bases between the two ends. CDR3 region: CASSLGALNEQFF. In DNA form, the CDR3 reads TGCGCCAGCAGCTTGGGGGCGCTAAATGAGCAGTTCTTC.

V is TRBV6-1 and J is TRBJ1-5; 11 nucleotides agree with TRBD1. This CDR3 is built from 15 residues. The J segment lost 7 bases and the V segment lost 6 bases, leaving 8 bases of the junction unmatched. The germline CDR1 and CDR2 sequences are MNHNS and SASEGT. CDR3 sequence: CASSPGQGAWQPQHF. CDR3 nucleotide sequence: TGTGCCAGCAGCCCAGGACAGGGGGCTTGGCAGCCCCAGCATTTT.

DNA of the CDR3: TGTGCCAGCAGCTTAGGAGCAGGTAATGAGGAGCAGTTCTTC. This sequence encodes CASSLGAGNEEQFF. V is TRBV7-9 and J is TRBJ2-1; D is undetermined. Trimming stripped 1 base from V and 10 bases from J, with 14 bases between. The V gene's germline CDR1 is SEHNR and CDR2 FQNEAQ (reference sequence). The CDR3 runs to 14 residues.

The rearrangement links TRBV6-5 to TRBJ1-2; D is unresolved. The V end was cut by 4 bases, the J end by 8 bases, with 14 bases between. The germline V gene has CDR1 MNHEY and CDR2 SVGAGI. The CDR3 runs to 13 residues. This CDR3 reads CASSLGEGRGYTF. The CDR3 nucleotides are TGTGCCAGCAGTTTGGGTGAAGGGAGAGGCTACACCTTC.

The J gene is TRBJ1-1, the V gene TRBV4-1; the D is unclear. V lost 0 bases, J lost 3 bases, and 11 bases lay in between. There are 15 residues in the CDR3. Germline-derived CDR1 and CDR2 are MGHRA and YSYEKL. DNA for the CDR3: TGCGCCAGCAGCCAAGATCAACTTACTGACACTGAAGCTTTCTTT. This translates into CASSQDQLTDTEAFF.

This clone was counted a single time. The V gene is TRBV6-5, the J gene TRBJ1-1; D not resolved. V was shortened by 0 bases and J by 4 bases, with 9 bases between the two germline ends. The CDR3 extends over 14 amino acids. Germline V gene data show CDR1 as MNHEY and CDR2 as SVGAGI. The CDR3 reads CASSYSVRITEAFF. The CDR3 DNA reads TGTGCCAGCAGTTACTCGGTTCGGATCACTGAAGCTTTCTTT.

This clone counts as medium-sized. This chain links TRBV4-3 with TRBJ1-2; D might be TRBD1 (6 bases). The CDR3 loop spans 15 amino acids. CDR1 is LGHNA and CDR2 is YSLEER in the germline V gene. V was clipped by 8 bases and J by 0 bases, with 16 bases between them. The CDR3 reads CASADRAGANYGYTF. CDR3 nucleotide sequence: TGCGCCAGCGCCGATCGGGCAGGGGCTAACTATGGCTACACCTTC.

This clone was picked up one time. The chain employs TRBV6-6 and TRBJ1-2; D unclear. V was trimmed by 2 bases and J by 8 bases, leaving 6 bases between them. Per the germline V gene, CDR1 is MNHNY and CDR2 is SVGAGI (reference sequence). This CDR3 is built from 11 residues. The CDR3 DNA is TGTGCCAGCAGTTACAGGAGGGGCTACACCTTC. Translating it yields CASSYRRGYTF.

J is TRBJ2-2 and V is TRBV5-6, with D perhaps TRBD1 (6 bases). With 5 bases removed from V and 6 bases from J, the gap between germline ends came to 11 bases. Germline V gene sequence: CDR1 SGHDT, CDR2 YYEEEE. The CDR3 spans 13 residues. CDR3 loop: CASSHRDSGELFF. The CDR3 DNA sequence: TGTGCCAGCAGTCACAGGGATTCCGGGGAGCTGTTTTTT.

This clone showed up just once. This chain uses TRBV11-2 with TRBJ1-2, with TRBD1 matching 7 bases. With V trimmed by 3 bases and J by 10 bases, 20 bases remained unmatched. CDR1 and CDR2 from the germline V gene are SGHAT and FQNNGV. The CDR3 extends over 17 amino acids. The CDR3 coding sequence is TGTGCCAGCAGCTTCTTCACCGGGACAGTGTTATATGGAAACTACACCTTC. This translates into CASSFFTGTVLYGNYTF.

The rearrangement links TRBV18 to TRBJ1-1, with 7 bases aligning to TRBD1. The CDR3 runs to 13 residues. Germline trimming cut 5 bases from V and 5 bases from J; bases unmatched to any gene: 5. Germline V gene sequence: CDR1 KGHSH, CDR2 LQKENI. This CDR3 reads CASSSDRVTEAFF. CDR3 coding DNA: TGTGCCAGCTCAAGTGACAGGGTTACTGAAGCTTTCTTT.

This chain uses TRBV19 with TRBJ1-6; a possible D gene is TRBD1 (5 bases). V lost 4 bases and J lost 10, with 23 bases in between. The CDR3 extends over 17 amino acids. CDR1 and CDR2 (germline): LNHDA, SQIVND (reference sequence). The CDR3 loop reads CASSTQEGSPGGSPLHF. Here the CDR3 DNA reads TGTGCCAGTAGTACGCAAGAAGGATCGCCGGGGGGGTCACCCCTCCACTTT. The variable domain in full, with the rest retrieved from reference TRBV19 and TRBJ1-6, is DGGITQSPKYLFRKEGQNVTLSCEQNLNHDAMYWYRQDPGQGLRLIYYSQIVNDFQKGDIAEGYSVSREKKESFPLTVTSAQKNPTAFYLCASSTQEGSPGGSPLHFGNGTRLTVT.

The chain recombines TRBV7-6 with TRBJ1-3; TRBD1 is a possible D gene (6 bases). Germline V gene lookup returns CDR1 SGHVS and CDR2 FNYEAQ. The CDR3 length is 18 residues. V shed 2 bases and J shed 3 bases, with 20 bases lying between them. The CDR3 DNA sequence: TGTGCCAGCAGCTTAAGAGGGGGAGGGGGAAGGAGTGGAAACACCATATATTTT. It translates to CASSLRGGGGRSGNTIYF.